Each of the 20 T cell receptor beta chains below was sequenced from the same sample in a study of OX40 agonist ivuxolimab in advanced cancers. Assay: immunoSEQ multiplex PCR; the TCRdb copy retains only in-frame clones and omits some. In the table there are tens of thousands of clones, about 88% of which are singletons. The sequencing used CD4+ or CD8+ T cells sorted from blood, collected in a trial of the OX40 agonist ivuxolimab. The origin of the receptors is an adult with an advanced solid tumor such as melanoma, head and neck, liver or kidney cancer.

The sample holds a few counts of this clone. The junction departs from germline at one end; a sequencing error may be responsible. Here the CDR3 DNA reads TGTGCCAGTAGTATTGGTGGAAGGTCCTTT. Translating it yields CASSIGGRSF. The rearrangement links TRBV19 to TRBJ1-1, with unresolved D. This CDR3 region has 10 residues. Germline CDR1 LNHDA, CDR2 SQIVND (reference sequence).

V usage is TRBV19 and J usage is TRBJ2-7; 7 bases map to TRBD1. Germline values: CDR1 LNHDA, CDR2 SQIVND (reference sequence). Unmatched junction bases numbered 7, after V lost 6 bases and J lost 5 bases. This CDR3 region has 13 residues. In DNA form, the CDR3 reads TGTGCCAGTAGCATGTGGGGGACAGACGAGCAGTACTTC. Protein product: CASSMWGTDEQYF. The entire variable domain, with the rest obtained from reference TRBV19 and TRBJ2-7, is as follows: DGGITQSPKYLFRKEGQNVTLSCEQNLNHDAMYWYRQDPGQGLRLIYYSQIVNDFQKGDIAEGYSVSREKKESFPLTVTSAQKNPTAFYLCASSMWGTDEQYFGPGTRLTVT.

Only one count was recorded for this clone. The chain uses TRBV28 and TRBJ1-1; 9 bases agree with TRBD1. The CDR3 loop spans 14 amino acids. The junction had 4 bases not matched to a gene; V was cut back by 4 bases and J by 4 bases. CDR1 and CDR2 from the germline V gene are MDHEN and SYDVKM. CDR3 sequence (DNA): TGTGCCAGCAGTTACCCGACAGGGGGCACTGAAGCTTTCTTT. Its translation: CASSYPTGGTEAFF. Based on the CDR3 plus reference TRBV28 and TRBJ1-1, the full variable domain is DVKVTQSSRYLVKRTGEKVFLECVQDMDHENMFWYRQDPGLGLRLIYFSYDVKMKEKGDIPEGYSVSREKKERFSLILESASTNQTSMYLCASSYPTGGTEAFFGQGTRLTVV.

The chain links TRBV5-4 to TRBJ1-1; D gene uncertain. Germline V gene lookup returns CDR1 SGHNT and CDR2 YYREEE (reference sequence). The CDR3 has 12 amino acids. V shed 0 bases and J shed 11 bases, with 11 bases lying between them. CDR3 residues: CASSLDGDGAFF. Here the CDR3 DNA reads TGTGCCAGCAGCTTGGATGGGGATGGGGCTTTCTTT.

In this sample, this clone turned up once. V is TRBV28 and J is TRBJ2-7; weak D call: TRBD1 (6 bases). Germline CDR1 and CDR2: MDHEN and SYDVKM. Trimming took off 5 bases at V and 9 bases at J, with 20 bases between the two ends. This CDR3 contains 14 residues. The CDR3 protein is CASSGDTLGRRQYF. As DNA, the CDR3 is TGTGCCAGCAGTGGGGACACCTTGGGTCGCCGGCAGTACTTC. Combining the CDR3 with reference TRBV28 and TRBJ2-7 gives the whole variable domain DVKVTQSSRYLVKRTGEKVFLECVQDMDHENMFWYRQDPGLGLRLIYFSYDVKMKEKGDIPEGYSVSREKKERFSLILESASTNQTSMYLCASSGDTLGRRQYFGPGTRLTVT.

The chain uses TRBV5-1 and TRBJ1-2, with TRBD1 identical over 7 bases. Germline V lookup: CDR1 SGHRS, CDR2 YFSETQ. The trim removed 7 bases at V and 6 bases at J, leaving 6 bases unmatched. The CDR3 extends over 12 amino acids. The CDR3 DNA is TGCGCCAGCTGGGAACAGGGGAATGGCTACACCTTC. This codes for CASWEQGNGYTF.

This chain uses TRBV29-1 with TRBJ2-1, with 8 bases that match TRBD1. The CDR3 is made up of 15 amino acids. The germline CDR1 and CDR2 sequences are SQVTM and ANQGSEA. The V and J ends lost 7 bases and 6 bases, in that order; junction bases with no gene match: 14. The CDR3 DNA reads TGCAGCGCCGAGGGTCCAGGGGGCGCCGGCAATGAGCAGTTCTTC. Protein sequence: CSAEGPGGAGNEQFF.

The V and J genes are TRBV28 and TRBJ2-3; maybe TRBD2 (6 bases). CDR1 MDHEN and CDR2 SYDVKM come from the germline V gene. The ends were cut back, 6 bases at V and 1 base at J, with 20 bases in the middle. This CDR3 contains 17 residues. For the CDR3, the DNA is TGTGCCAGCAGCCTTCTCCGACTAGTCATTGGCACAGATACGCAGTATTTT. Protein product: CASSLLRLVIGTDTQYF.

This clone was seen only a few times. This sequence joins TRBV7-8 and TRBJ1-5; D unclear. The V end was cut by 7 bases, the J end by 1 base, with 11 bases between. The CDR3 has 14 residues. CDR1 is SGHVS and CDR2 is FQNEAQ in the germline V gene. CDR3 bases: TGTGCCAGCACCCCGATCGTAAGCAATCAGCCCCAGCATTTT. Encoded protein: CASTPIVSNQPQHF.

The V gene is TRBV29-1, the J gene TRBJ2-1, with D hard to call. The CDR3 has 12 amino acids. Trimming left V 2 bases short and J 11 bases short, with 13 bases between. CDR1 is SQVTM, CDR2 ANQGSEA, per germline. CDR3 loop: CSVETPPSKQFF. The CDR3 DNA is TGCAGCGTTGAAACACCACCCAGTAAGCAGTTCTTC.

The chain employs TRBV9 and TRBJ2-2; D not resolved. CDR3 length: 17 residues. V shed 0 bases and J shed 4 bases, with 16 bases lying between them. Germline-derived CDR1 and CDR2 are SGDLS and YYNGEE. The CDR3 loop reads CASSVASATYRTGELFF. The CDR3 bases are TGTGCCAGCAGCGTAGCGTCCGCGACTTACCGCACCGGGGAGCTGTTTTTT. The entire variable domain, with the rest obtained from reference TRBV9 and TRBJ2-2, is as follows: DSGVTQTPKHLITATGQRVTLRCSPRSGDLSVYWYQQSLDQGLQFLIQYYNGEERAKGNILERFSAQQFPDLHSELNLSSLELGDSALYFCASSVASATYRTGELFFGEGSRLTVL.

This chain joins TRBV27 and TRBJ2-1; 13 bases line up with TRBD2. V lost 3 bases, J lost 7 bases, and 12 bases stayed unmatched. The CDR3 runs 18 residues. Germline V gives CDR1 MNHEY, CDR2 SMNVEV (reference sequence). CDR3 DNA: TGTGCCAGCAGTTTTCTACTAGCGGGAGGGCCGCGAGTTAATGAGCAGTTCTTC. This sequence encodes CASSFLLAGGPRVNEQFF.

The chain recombines TRBV9 with TRBJ2-3; possible D gene TRBD2, 6 bases. Germline-derived CDR1 and CDR2 are SGDLS and YYNGEE. Trimming removed 3 bases at V and 5 bases at J, with 13 bases between. The CDR3 is made up of 14 amino acids. This CDR3 is CASSARTTRDTQYF. CDR3 sequence (DNA): TGTGCCAGCAGCGCCAGGACTACCCGAGATACGCAGTATTTT.

This clone came up a few times. J is TRBJ2-3 and V is TRBV25-1; D is perhaps TRBD2 (6 bases). V lost 5 bases, J lost 1 base, and 19 bases lay in between. This CDR3 is built from 17 residues. The germline CDR1 and CDR2 sequences are MGHDK and SYGVNS. The CDR3 DNA is TGTGCCAGCAGTCCCCAGCGGGCTCGCCTAGGCACAGATACGCAGTATTTT. It translates to CASSPQRARLGTDTQYF. Drawing the rest from reference TRBV25-1 and TRBJ2-3, the complete variable domain is EADIYQTPRYLVIGTGKKITLECSQTMGHDKMYWYQQDPGMELHLIHYSYGVNSTEKGDLSSESTVSRIRTEHFPLTLESARPSHTSQYLCASSPQRARLGTDTQYFGPGTRLTVL.

This clone was picked up one time. V usage is TRBV7-2 and J usage is TRBJ1-5; TRBD1 agrees at 8 bases. Germline V gene lookup returns CDR1 SGHTA and CDR2 FQGNSA. The CDR3 has 15 amino acids. The V gene end was trimmed by 3 bases and the J gene end by 2 bases; junction bases not matched to a gene: 3. CDR3 protein: CASSLDRDGNQPQHF. CDR3 bases: TGTGCCAGCAGCTTGGACAGGGACGGCAATCAGCCCCAGCATTTT.

The chain combines TRBV5-8 with TRBJ1-2; maybe TRBD1 (5 bases). V lost 4 bases and J lost 3, with 16 bases in between. CDR1 is SGHTS, CDR2 YDEGEE, per germline. CDR3 length: 15 residues. The CDR3 DNA reads TGTGCCAGCAGCCCCCAGGGTGCCCGAGACTATGGCTACACCTTC. Its translation is CASSPQGARDYGYTF.

J is TRBJ2-1 and V is TRBV19, with 9 positions matching TRBD2. Germline V gene sequence: CDR1 LNHDA, CDR2 SQIVND (reference sequence). V was clipped by 2 bases and J by 5 bases; unmatched bases: 10. CDR3 length equals 17 residues. The CDR3 is CASSISSRLAGNNEQFF. The DNA of the CDR3 is TGTGCCAGTAGTATAAGTAGTAGGCTAGCGGGGAACAATGAGCAGTTCTTC.

The CDR3 sequence: CASSFSWDSYEQYF. The CDR3 region has the DNA TGTGCCAGTAGCTTTTCCTGGGACAGCTACGAGCAGTACTTC. This rearrangement joins TRBV19 to TRBJ2-7; the match to TRBD1 covers 7 bases. Germline V gene lookup returns CDR1 LNHDA and CDR2 SQIVND (reference sequence). The length of the CDR3 is 14 residues. V was clipped by 6 bases and J by 3 bases; unmatched bases: 8.

The chain uses TRBV15 and TRBJ2-4, with no clear D. The ends were cut back, 0 bases at V and 0 bases at J, with 9 bases in the middle. CDR1 and CDR2 (germline): LNHNV, YYDKDF (reference sequence). The CDR3 has 16 amino acids. The CDR3 coding sequence is TGTGCCACCAGCAGAGATGGCAGTTTAGCCAAAAACATTCAGTACTTC. This codes for CATSRDGSLAKNIQYF. Variable domain in full (rest from reference TRBV15 and TRBJ2-4): DAMVIQNPRYQVTQFGKPVTLSCSQTLNHNVMYWYQQKSSQAPKLLFHYYDKDFNNEADTPDNFQSRRPNTSFCFLDIRSPGLGDTAMYLCATSRDGSLAKNIQYFGAGTRLSVL.

The chain uses TRBV27 and TRBJ2-5; 10 bases are a match to TRBD2. The CDR3 sequence is 14 residues long. In germline, CDR1 is MNHEY, CDR2 SMNVEV (reference sequence). The J segment lost 4 bases and the V segment lost 6 bases, leaving 5 bases of the junction unmatched. The CDR3 coding sequence is TGTGCCAGCAGGAGCGGGAGGGGCGTAGAGACCCAGTACTTC. The encoded protein is CASRSGRGVETQYF.